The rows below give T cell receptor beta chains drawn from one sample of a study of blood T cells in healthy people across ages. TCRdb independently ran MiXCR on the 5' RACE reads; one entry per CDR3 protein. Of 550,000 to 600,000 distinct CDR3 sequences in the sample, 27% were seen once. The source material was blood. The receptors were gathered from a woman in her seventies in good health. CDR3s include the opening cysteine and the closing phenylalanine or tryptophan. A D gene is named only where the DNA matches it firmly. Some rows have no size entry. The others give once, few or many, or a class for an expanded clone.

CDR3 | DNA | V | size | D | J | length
CASSYGEGSDTEAFF | TGTGCCAGCAGTTACGGGGAGGGCTCGGACACTGAAGCTTTCTTT | TRBV6-2/TRBV6-3 | few | . | TRBJ1-1 | 15
CASSVGGNGNQPQHF | TGTGCCAGTAGCGTAGGAGGAAACGGCAATCAGCCCCAGCATTTT | TRBV9 | . | . | TRBJ1-5 | 15
CSAPGQGATQYF | TGCAGTGCACCGGGACAGGGGGCAACCCAGTACTTC | TRBV20-1 | few | TRBD1 | TRBJ2-5 | 12
CASTPTVAGNTIYF | TGTGCCAGCACCCCGACAGTTGCTGGAAACACCATATATTTT | TRBV7-9 | . | . | TRBJ1-3 | 14
CATTPDLSYNEQFF | TGTGCCACTACGCCGGACCTCTCCTACAATGAGCAGTTCTTC | TRBV12-3/TRBV12-4 | few | . | TRBJ2-1 | 14
CAISESGQGYHEQYF | TGTGCCATCAGTGAGTCGGGACAGGGGTACCACGAGCAGTACTTC | TRBV10-3 | many | TRBD1 | TRBJ2-7 | 15
CASSLDRDWETQYF | TGTGCCAGCAGCTTAGACAGGGACTGGGAGACCCAGTACTTC | TRBV7-9 | few | . | TRBJ2-5 | 14
CSARGPLNEQFF | TGCAGTGCTAGGGGGCCGCTCAATGAGCAGTTCTTC | TRBV20-1 | few | . | TRBJ2-1 | 12
CASSTDRGLYEQYF | TGTGCTAGCAGTACGGACAGGGGGCTCTACGAGCAGTACTTC | TRBV6-2/TRBV6-3 | . | TRBD1 | TRBJ2-7 | 14
CSATRGSEGTQYF | TGCAGCGCTACCAGGGGTTCCGAGGGGACCCAGTACTTC | TRBV29-1 | . | . | TRBJ2-5 | 13
CASSAGMYTEAFF | TGTGCCAGCAGCGCAGGGATGTACACTGAAGCTTTCTTT | TRBV7-9 | . | . | TRBJ1-1 | 13
CASSLAGQGSTQYF | TGCGCCAGCAGCCTGGCGGGACAGGGAAGCACTCAGTACTTC | TRBV5-1 | . | TRBD1 | TRBJ2-4 | 14
CASSLAAGLDQPQHF | TGTGCCAGCAGTTTAGCTGCGGGATTGGATCAGCCCCAGCATTTT | TRBV12-3/TRBV12-4 | . | . | TRBJ1-5 | 15
CASSLPTSGGARETQYF | TGTGCCAGCAGCTTGCCGACTAGCGGGGGCGCCCGGGAGACCCAGTACTTC | TRBV7-9 | many | TRBD2 | TRBJ2-5 | 17
CASSAGQLNPKTQYF | TGTGCCAGCAGTGCAGGACAACTCAACCCGAAGACCCAGTACTTC | TRBV6-1 | . | . | TRBJ2-5 | 15
CSAASGTANQPQHF | TGCAGTGCTGCCTCCGGGACAGCCAATCAGCCCCAGCATTTT | TRBV20-1 | . | TRBD1 | TRBJ1-5 | 14
CSVEKAGGGYTF | TGCAGCGTTGAAAAGGCAGGGGGAGGCTACACCTTC | TRBV29-1 | few | TRBD1 | TRBJ1-2 | 12
CASSATYEQFF | TGTGCCAGCAGTGCAACGTATGAGCAGTTCTTC | TRBV6-2/TRBV6-3 | few | . | TRBJ2-1 | 11
CASSLRTGPGDEQYF | TGTGCCAGCAGCTTACGGACAGGTCCGGGGGACGAGCAGTACTTC | TRBV7-9 | . | . | TRBJ2-7 | 15
CATSRDSHAISQFF | TGTGCCACCAGCAGAGATTCACATGCGATTTCGCAGTTCTTC | TRBV15 | . | . | TRBJ2-1 | 14
CSSSGGTHSYEQYF | TGCAGTTCAAGCGGGGGAACTCACTCCTACGAGCAGTACTTC | TRBV20-1 | few | TRBD2 | TRBJ2-7 | 14
CASSLRGVGELFF | TGTGCCAGCAGCTTAAGAGGGGTCGGGGAGCTGTTTTTT | TRBV7-3 | few | . | TRBJ2-2 | 13
CASRISGAPGVEQYF | TGTGCCAGCAGGATTAGCGGGGCCCCAGGGGTCGAGCAGTACTTC | TRBV7-2 | few | TRBD2 | TRBJ2-7 | 15
CASSVRGGATEQFF | TGCGCCAGCAGCGTCCGCGGGGGGGCCACTGAGCAGTTCTTC | TRBV5-1 | . | TRBD2 | TRBJ2-1 | 14
CSVGFVRLQETQYF | TGCAGCGTTGGGTTCGTCCGACTTCAAGAGACCCAGTACTTC | TRBV29-1 | many | . | TRBJ2-5 | 14
CASSLIPQIEAFF | TGTGCCAGCAGCTTAATCCCCCAAATTGAAGCTTTCTTT | TRBV7-2 | . | . | TRBJ1-1 | 13
CASGWGAQLFF | TGTGCCAGCGGTTGGGGGGCGCAACTGTTTTTT | TRBV6-1 | . | . | TRBJ1-4 | 11
CSVVWRYNEKLFF | TGCAGCGTTGTTTGGAGGTATAATGAAAAACTGTTTTTT | TRBV29-1 | few | . | TRBJ1-4 | 13
CASSLAASGIYEQYF | TGCGCCAGCAGCTTGGCTGCTAGCGGGATCTACGAGCAGTACTTC | TRBV5-1 | . | TRBD2 | TRBJ2-7 | 15
CASSQGLAVTYEQYF | TGTGCCAGCAGCCAGGGACTAGCGGTGACCTACGAGCAGTACTTC | TRBV3-1 | . | TRBD2 | TRBJ2-7 | 15
CASSLLEIPKQYF | TGTGCCAGCAGTTTGCTTGAAATACCGAAGCAGTACTTC | TRBV12-3/TRBV12-4 | few | . | TRBJ2-7 | 13
CSASRLTNEKLFF | TGCAGTGCCTCCCGGTTAACTAATGAAAAACTGTTTTTT | TRBV20-1 | . | . | TRBJ1-4 | 13
CASSQEWVAIYGYTF | TGTGCCAGCAGCCAAGAGTGGGTTGCCATATATGGCTACACCTTC | TRBV4-2 | . | . | TRBJ1-2 | 15
CVSSYDTGTGISAYEQYF | TGTGTCAGCAGCTACGACACCGGGACAGGGATCTCGGCCTACGAGCAGTACTTC | TRBV11-2 | . | TRBD1 | TRBJ2-7 | 18
CSGSGFDYEQYF | TGCAGTGGTAGCGGGTTTGACTACGAGCAGTACTTC | TRBV20-1 | few | TRBD2 | TRBJ2-7 | 12
CATSRVVGGAGGYTF | TGTGCCACCAGCAGAGTGGTAGGGGGCGCGGGTGGCTACACCTTC | TRBV15 | . | TRBD1 | TRBJ1-2 | 15
CATSREVSGRGTRYF | TGTGCCACCAGCAGAGAGGTTTCGGGGAGAGGGACCCGGTACTTC | TRBV15 | . | . | TRBJ2-5 | 15
CASSSRVTNTEAFF | TGTGCCAGCAGTTCCAGGGTTACGAACACTGAAGCTTTCTTT | TRBV12-3/TRBV12-4 | . | . | TRBJ1-1 | 14
CASSVALAGATQYNEQFF | TGTGCCAGCAGCGTCGCACTAGCGGGGGCCACCCAGTACAATGAGCAGTTCTTC | TRBV7-2 | . | TRBD2 | TRBJ2-1 | 18
CSARWAGQSSYNSPLHF | TGCAGTGCTAGATGGGCGGGACAGAGCTCCTATAATTCACCCCTCCACTTT | TRBV20-1 | few | TRBD1 | TRBJ1-6 | 17
CASSRVGETQYF | TGTGCCAGCAGCCGCGTTGGGGAGACCCAGTACTTC | TRBV7-9 | . | . | TRBJ2-5 | 12
CATASGAHEQYF | TGTGCCACTGCTAGCGGGGCCCACGAGCAGTACTTC | TRBV6-5 | many | TRBD2 | TRBJ2-7 | 12
CASPPARGYGYTF | TGTGCCAGCCCCCCTGCGCGGGGCTATGGCTACACCTTC | TRBV18 | . | . | TRBJ1-2 | 13
CASSQRASQETQYF | TGTGCCAGCAGCCAGAGGGCCTCCCAAGAGACCCAGTACTTC | TRBV3-1 | few | . | TRBJ2-5 | 14
CASSKQDQETQYF | TGCGCCAGCAGCAAACAGGATCAAGAGACCCAGTACTTC | TRBV4-3 | . | . | TRBJ2-5 | 13
CASSEQRSTDTQYF | TGTGCCAGCAGTGAACAGCGGAGCACAGATACGCAGTATTTT | TRBV2 | . | . | TRBJ2-3 | 14
CASSLQGLNPNEQYF | TGCGCCAGCAGCTTACAGGGTTTAAACCCCAACGAGCAGTACTTC | TRBV5-1 | few | . | TRBJ2-7 | 15
CSASIGAGANVLTF | TGCAGTGCTAGTATCGGGGCCGGGGCCAACGTCCTGACTTTC | TRBV20-1 | . | . | TRBJ2-6 | 14
CASRSGQLIYGEQYF | TGTGCCAGCAGATCGGGACAGCTAATATACGGCGAGCAGTACTTC | TRBV12-3/TRBV12-4 | . | TRBD1 | TRBJ2-7 | 15
CASSPHGGEAFF | TGTGCCAGCAGCCCACATGGGGGTGAAGCTTTCTTT | TRBV7-9 | . | . | TRBJ1-1 | 12
CASRPSGGSYNEQFF | TGTGCCAGCAGGCCTAGCGGGGGCTCATACAATGAGCAGTTCTTC | TRBV12-3/TRBV12-4 | few | TRBD2 | TRBJ2-1 | 15
CAILQAERGILSTDTQYF | TGTGCCATACTACAAGCGGAGCGGGGGATACTGAGCACAGATACGCAGTATTTT | TRBV7-9 | . | TRBD2 | TRBJ2-3 | 18